This T cell receptor (beta chain) was identified during a study of T cells in localized non-small cell lung cancer. This CDR3 contains 17 residues. Trimming cost V 5 bases and J 3 bases; bases outside gene matches: 13. CDR1 is MNHEY, CDR2 SMNVEV, per germline (reference sequence). Only in-frame clones appear in the TCRdb table, and some are missing; sequencing was by immunoSEQ multiplex PCR. The repertoire includes 50,000 to 65,000 clones, 81% of them detected once, and around 4.6% sits in the top ten. The sequencing here drew on PBMCs, taken before any cancer treatment. The TCR sequence derives from a man aged 35 to 69 with stage II lung adenocarcinoma. The rearrangement links TRBV27 to TRBJ1-2; 9 bases are shared with TRBD1. The CDR3 protein is CASSPGIGQGPDYGYTF. In DNA form, the CDR3 reads TGTGCCAGCAGTCCAGGCATAGGACAGGGGCCCGACTATGGCTACACCTTC.